Listed here are 27 T cell receptor beta chains from one sample, sequenced in a study of OX40 agonist ivuxolimab in advanced cancers. The method was immunoSEQ multiplex PCR; TCRdb's version includes in-frame clones alone and lacks a portion of them. The table lists some 120,000 clones, around 90% of them singletons. Sample: CD4+ or CD8+ T cells sorted from blood, taken in a trial of the OX40 agonist ivuxolimab. These TCRs come from an adult with an advanced solid tumor such as melanoma, head and neck, liver or kidney cancer.

This sequence joins TRBV11-2 and TRBJ2-7; D unresolved. This CDR3 has 15 residues. The V gene lost 1 base and the J gene lost 4 bases, with 14 bases spanning the gap. Germline loops: CDR1 SGHAT, CDR2 FQNNGV. Here the CDR3 reads CASSLVVSSGYEQYF. The CDR3 DNA is TGTGCCAGCAGCTTAGTCGTCTCGTCGGGTTACGAGCAGTACTTC.

The chain couples TRBV6-5 to TRBJ2-7; a weak D match, TRBD1 (6 bases). The germline CDR1 and CDR2 sequences are MNHEY and SVGAGI. The CDR3 covers 16 residues. V shed 0 bases and J shed 3 bases, with 15 bases lying between them. CDR3 protein: CASSYSTAGVVYEQYF. CDR3 nucleotides: TGTGCCAGCAGTTACTCAACGGCAGGGGTTGTCTACGAGCAGTACTTC.

This chain joins TRBV5-4 and TRBJ2-7; no firm D call. Trimming removed 2 bases from V and 0 bases from J, with 12 bases in between. From germline, CDR1 is SGHNT and CDR2 YYREEE (reference sequence). This CDR3 is 15 amino acids long. CDR3 nucleotides: TGTGCCAGCAGCTTCTCAGCAGGTGTCTCCTACGAGCAGTACTTC. Protein: CASSFSAGVSYEQYF.

The CDR3 bases are TGCAGCGTTGAGGTAACCCCCGGGACAGCCGAAGCTTTCTTT. Residues: CSVEVTPGTAEAFF. The V gene is TRBV29-1, the J gene TRBJ1-1, with 7 bases matching TRBD1. This CDR3 has 14 amino acids. V shed 3 bases and J 8 bases; nucleotides not matched to a gene: 12. From germline, CDR1 is SQVTM and CDR2 ANQGSEA.

The chain employs TRBV7-2 and TRBJ1-3; D unclear. The ends were cut back, 8 bases at V and 0 bases at J, with 20 bases in the middle. Germline assignment: CDR1 SGHTA and CDR2 FQGNSA. The CDR3 has 17 residues. The CDR3 region is CASGRGGSGSSGNTIYF. Written as DNA, the CDR3 is TGTGCCAGCGGCCGAGGAGGATCGGGGTCCTCTGGAAACACCATATATTTT.

The chain links TRBV5-4 to TRBJ1-1; 10 bases fit TRBD1. The CDR3 sequence is 16 residues long. The V gene end was trimmed by 6 bases and the J gene end by 0 bases; junction bases not matched to a gene: 8. Germline CDR1 SGHNT, CDR2 YYREEE (reference sequence). The CDR3 here is CASKLGGQGMNTEAFF. DNA for the CDR3: TGTGCCAGCAAATTGGGGGGACAGGGGATGAACACTGAAGCTTTCTTT.

As to this clone: One end of the junction is discordant with germline, which a read error may explain. The V gene is TRBV7-2, the J gene TRBJ2-7; weak D call: TRBD1 (6 bases). CDR3 length equals 11 residues. The germline gives CDR1 SGHTA, CDR2 FQGNSA. For the CDR3, the DNA is TGTGCCAGCAGCTTACGCGCCGACAGGCACTTC. This codes for CASSLRADRHF. Complete variable domain (other parts from reference TRBV7-2 and TRBJ2-7): GAGVSQSPSNKVTEKGKDVELRCDPISGHTALYWYRQSLGQGLEFLIYFQGNSAPDKSGLPSDRFSAERTGGSVSTLTIQRTQQEDSAVYLCASSLRADRHFGPGTRLTVT.

This clone was counted at least ten times. The chain recombines TRBV5-4 with TRBJ2-2, with 7 nucleotides matching TRBD1. CDR3 size: 13 residues. Germline trimming cut 4 bases from V and 5 bases from J; bases unmatched to any gene: 2. Germline assignment: CDR1 SGHNT and CDR2 YYREEE (reference sequence). For the CDR3, the DNA is TGTGCCAGCAGCCCGACAGGGACCGGGGAGCTGTTTTTT. It encodes CASSPTGTGELFF.

The chain uses TRBV11-2 and TRBJ2-7; no firm D call. Germline V CDR1 and CDR2: SGHAT, FQNNGV. The CDR3 sequence is 14 residues long. Trimming shortened V by 1 base and J by 3 bases, and 10 bases separated the two germline ends. CDR3 in amino acids: CASSLGQSHYEQYF. CDR3 DNA: TGTGCCAGCAGCTTAGGCCAGTCTCACTACGAGCAGTACTTC. Supplemented by reference TRBV11-2 and TRBJ2-7, the full variable domain reads EAGVAQSPRYKIIEKRQSVAFWCNPISGHATLYWYQQILGQGPKLLIQFQNNGVVDDSQLPKDRFSAERLKGVDSTLKIQPAKLEDSAVYLCASSLGQSHYEQYFGPGTRLTVT.

J is TRBJ1-1 and V is TRBV9; D unresolved. The length of the CDR3 is 13 residues. Germline CDR1 and CDR2: SGDLS and YYNGEE. Trimming took off 0 bases at V and 1 base at J, with 4 bases between the two ends. For the CDR3, the DNA is TGTGCCAGCAGCGTAGACGGGAACACTGAAGCTTTCTTT. This translates into CASSVDGNTEAFF. Looking up the rest from reference TRBV9 and TRBJ1-1 gives the full variable domain: DSGVTQTPKHLITATGQRVTLRCSPRSGDLSVYWYQQSLDQGLQFLIQYYNGEERAKGNILERFSAQQFPDLHSELNLSSLELGDSALYFCASSVDGNTEAFFGQGTRLTVV.

This clone appeared once. The chain recombines TRBV5-1 with TRBJ2-5; perhaps TRBD2 as D (6 bases). The J call is uncertain, as TRBJ2-7 better fits the DNA end. Germline-derived CDR1 and CDR2 are SGHRS and YFSETQ. CDR3 length: 16 residues. The CDR3 protein is CASSLDVAGLAYEQYF. The CDR3 nucleotides read TGCGCCAGCAGCTTGGATGTGGCGGGGTTGGCCTACGAGCAGTACTTC.

The chain has TRBV2 and TRBJ2-2; 7 bases align to TRBD1. There are 15 residues in the CDR3. Per the germline V gene, CDR1 is SNHLY and CDR2 is FYNNEI. Germline trimming cut 8 bases from V and 0 bases from J; bases unmatched to any gene: 6. DNA for the CDR3: TGTGCCAGCGTCGGGCAGGGGGCGAACACCGGGGAGCTGTTTTTT. Its translation is CASVGQGANTGELFF.

In its sample, this clone was seen once. The V and J genes are TRBV29-1 and TRBJ1-2, with D uncertain. This CDR3 has 12 residues. V dropped 0 bases and J dropped 5 bases, with 7 bases sitting between them. Per the germline V gene, CDR1 is SQVTM and CDR2 is ANQGSEA. CDR3 residues: CSVEDSGYGYTF. In DNA, the CDR3 is TGCAGCGTTGAAGATTCGGGGTATGGCTACACCTTC. Full variable domain (remainder filled in from reference TRBV29-1 and TRBJ1-2): SAVISQKPSRDICQRGTSLTIQCQVDSQVTMMFWYRQQPGQSLTLIATANQGSEATYESGFVIDKFPISRPNLTFSTLTVSNMSPEDSSIYLCSVEDSGYGYTFGSGTRLTVV.

A single count supports this clone. The chain joins TRBV2 to TRBJ2-1; TRBD1 matches at 9 bases. The CDR3 covers 16 residues. With 4 bases clipped from V and 2 bases from J, the junction kept 6 bases outside the gene matches. Germline CDR1 and CDR2: SNHLY and FYNNEI. CDR3 loop: CASSGRQGGPYNEQFF. In nucleotides, the CDR3 is TGTGCCAGCAGTGGGCGACAGGGGGGTCCCTACAATGAGCAGTTCTTC.

This chain uses TRBV28 with TRBJ2-3; TRBD2 aligns across 7 bases. The V gene end was trimmed by 3 bases and the J gene end by 3 bases; junction bases not matched to a gene: 3. The CDR3 is 14 amino acids. In germline, CDR1 is MDHEN, CDR2 SYDVKM. This chain's CDR3 is CASSFAGVTDTQYF. The CDR3 DNA reads as TGTGCCAGCAGTTTCGCGGGAGTTACAGATACGCAGTATTTT.

This clone turned up a few times. The chain recombines TRBV9 with TRBJ2-6, with D maybe TRBD1 (6 bases). The V end was cut by 6 bases, the J end by 0 bases, with 22 bases between. The CDR3 contains 19 residues. The germline V gene has CDR1 SGDLS and CDR2 YYNGEE. The CDR3 region has the DNA TGTGCCAGCACCTTTTTGCCCGAACAGGGATACTCTGGGGCCAACGTCCTGACTTTC. It encodes CASTFLPEQGYSGANVLTF.

This chain links TRBV30 with TRBJ1-6; 8 bases align to TRBD1. Germline V lookup: CDR1 GTSNPN, CDR2 SVGIG (reference sequence). V was pared by 0 bases and J by 11 bases, with 6 bases of the junction left unmatched. The CDR3 covers 14 residues. Here the CDR3 reads CAWSVGQGTTPLHF. The CDR3 DNA follows: TGTGCCTGGAGTGTTGGACAGGGCACGACACCCCTCCACTTT. Based on the CDR3 plus reference TRBV30 and TRBJ1-6, the full variable domain is SQTIHQWPATLVQPVGSPLSLECTVEGTSNPNLYWYRQAAGRGLQLLFYSVGIGQISSEVPQNLSASRPQDRQFILSSKKLLLSDSGFYLCAWSVGQGTTPLHFGNGTRLTVT.

This chain joins TRBV7-9 and TRBJ2-7; tentatively, D is TRBD2 (5 bases). Germline assignment: CDR1 SEHNR and CDR2 FQNEAQ (reference sequence). The CDR3 is made up of 14 amino acids. Trimming took off 3 bases at V and 3 bases at J, with 12 bases between the two ends. The chain's CDR3 is CASSLGSDYYEQYF. Here the CDR3 DNA reads TGTGCCAGCAGCTTGGGAAGTGACTACTACGAGCAGTACTTC.

The CDR3 DNA reads TGTGCCAGTACCCTAGCGGGAGGGCAAGAGACCCAGTACTTC. Its protein is CASTLAGGQETQYF. V and J are TRBV6-5 and TRBJ2-5, with 12 bases matching TRBD2. The V gene's germline CDR1 is MNHEY and CDR2 SVGAGI. The V gene end was trimmed by 9 bases and the J gene end by 2 bases; junction bases not matched to a gene: 4. The length of the CDR3 is 14 residues.

The chain has TRBV19 and TRBJ2-7; TRBD2 matches 8 bases. Trimming removed 6 bases from V and 1 base from J; junction bases left unmatched: 8. This CDR3 spans 15 amino acids. Germline lookup yields CDR1 LNHDA and CDR2 SQIVND (reference sequence). As DNA, the CDR3 is TGTGCCAGTAGCGCGGGAGGTGCCTCGTCCTACGAGCAGTACTTC. This encodes CASSAGGASSYEQYF.

The chain is built from TRBV2 and TRBJ2-6; unclear D gene. V gave up 3 bases and J gave up 4 bases, with 7 bases separating them. The CDR3 is made up of 14 amino acids. Germline values: CDR1 SNHLY, CDR2 FYNNEI. The CDR3, as DNA: TGTGCCAGCAGTGACTCCAGCGGGGCCAACGTCCTGACTTTC. This translates into CASSDSSGANVLTF.

The chain couples TRBV18 to TRBJ1-5, with no clear D. The V gene lost 2 bases and the J gene lost 7 bases, with 9 bases spanning the gap. This CDR3 comprises 13 residues. The germline gives CDR1 KGHSH, CDR2 LQKENI. CDR3 amino acids: CASSPIREQPQHF. The CDR3 region has the DNA TGTGCCAGCTCACCAATTAGGGAGCAGCCCCAGCATTTT.

This clone was counted once. The CDR3 protein is CASSLEAGLAGVDEQFF. The CDR3 nucleotides read TGCGCCAGCAGCTTGGAAGCGGGACTAGCGGGAGTCGATGAGCAGTTCTTC. V usage is TRBV5-1 and J usage is TRBJ2-1; 14 nucleotides agree with TRBD2. With V trimmed by 0 bases and J by 8 bases, 7 bases remained unmatched. Per germline, CDR1 SGHRS and CDR2 YFSETQ. This CDR3 spans 17 amino acids.

The chain is built from TRBV5-1 and TRBJ2-6; D ambiguous. The CDR3 has 15 amino acids. The V end lost 0 bases, the J end lost 2 bases, and 6 bases lay between the germline ends. Germline V gives CDR1 SGHRS, CDR2 YFSETQ. This chain's CDR3 is CASSLGPPGANVLTF. CDR3 sequence (DNA): TGCGCCAGCAGCTTGGGTCCACCTGGGGCCAACGTCCTGACTTTC.

This clone was detected once. J is TRBJ2-2 and V is TRBV27; the D gene could be TRBD1 or TRBD2 (5 bases each). V dropped 6 bases and J dropped 3 bases, with 17 bases sitting between them. Looked up from germline, CDR1 is MNHEY and CDR2 is SMNVEV (reference sequence). The CDR3 runs to 16 residues. In nucleotides, the CDR3 is TGTGCCAGCAGAGAGTACCGGGACCCAGACACCGGGGAGCTGTTTTTT. Encoded protein: CASREYRDPDTGELFF.

This chain uses TRBV5-1 with TRBJ2-5; TRBD1 matches 9 bases. There are 17 residues in the CDR3. CDR1 SGHRS and CDR2 YFSETQ come from the germline V gene. V lost 5 bases and J lost 0; bases outside the gene matches: 11. The chain's CDR3 is CASSSGTGWRYQETQYF. Here the CDR3 DNA reads TGCGCCAGCAGTTCCGGGACAGGGTGGAGGTACCAAGAGACCCAGTACTTC.

The chain joins TRBV7-9 to TRBJ1-1; D gene unclear. Germline V CDR1 and CDR2: SEHNR, FQNEAQ (reference sequence). The CDR3 consists of 14 residues. Trimming cost V 3 bases and J 0 bases, with 8 bases left between them. CDR3 residues: CASSFKLLNTEAFF. The CDR3 DNA is TGTGCCAGCAGCTTTAAGCTACTGAACACTGAAGCTTTCTTT. Filled out from reference TRBV7-9 and TRBJ1-1, the complete variable domain reads DTGVSQNPRHKITKRGQNVTFRCDPISEHNRLYWYRQTLGQGPEFLTYFQNEAQLEKSRLLSDRFSAERPKGSFSTLEIQRTEQGDSAMYLCASSFKLLNTEAFFGQGTRLTVV.